This entry is about one TCR beta chain. This record belongs to a study of blood T cell repertoires in COVID-19. Study context: PBMCs, B-cell-depleted T cells, or T cells provided the cDNA or gDNA that made up the material.

Participants were aged about 18 to 95 years, lived in about 26 US areas, and enrolled virtually. V dropped 4 bases and J dropped 4 bases, with 5 bases sitting between them. The CDR3 covers 12 residues. The germline V gene encodes CDR1 SNHLY and CDR2 FYNNEI. This table comes from immunoSEQ multiplex PCR, and its TCRdb copy is limited to in-frame clones, with some not included. The sample holds some 200,000 clones, roughly 88% seen once. Sequenced sample: PBMCs or T cells enriched from blood (not recorded which). This TCR derives from a woman aged 40 to 50 with acute COVID-19. The genes are TRBV2 and TRBJ1-5; D uncertain. The CDR3 DNA reads TGTGCCAGCAGTGTCTATAATCAGCCCCAGCATTTT. Residues: CASSVYNQPQHF. Variable domain in full (rest from reference TRBV2 and TRBJ1-5): EPEVTQTPSHQVTQMGQEVILRCVPISNHLYFYWYRQILGQKVEFLVSFYNNEISEKSEIFDDQFSVERPDGSNFTLKIRSTKLEDSAMYFCASSVYNQPQHFGDGTRLSIL.